Sequencing of this TCR beta chain was carried out in a study of beta chain features in type 1 diabetes. Broader study findings: Among all four CD4+ subsets, Type 1 diabetes patients had TCRB CDR3s that were moderately but significantly shorter.

In germline, CDR1 is SGHRS, CDR2 YFSETQ. This CDR3 has 15 residues. Trimming shortened V by 0 bases and J by 6 bases, and 12 bases separated the two germline ends. Reverse transcribing all isolated RNA meant expressed TCRB transcripts were sequenced. Profiled with immunoSEQ multiplex PCR; TCRdb holds only in-frame clones, not every one. The table records some 660,000 clones, 11% to 15% of them present only once. Comment on this clone: The target antigen is unknown.

Sequenced input: naive CD4+ T cells from blood. The receptor was isolated from a man aged 18 to 30 with type 1 diabetes. The V call is TRBV5-1, the J call TRBJ1-4; D gene uncertain. CDR3 region: CASSLEGNSYEKLFF. In nucleotides, the CDR3 is TGCGCCAGCAGCTTGGAGGGTAATTCATATGAAAAACTGTTTTTT.